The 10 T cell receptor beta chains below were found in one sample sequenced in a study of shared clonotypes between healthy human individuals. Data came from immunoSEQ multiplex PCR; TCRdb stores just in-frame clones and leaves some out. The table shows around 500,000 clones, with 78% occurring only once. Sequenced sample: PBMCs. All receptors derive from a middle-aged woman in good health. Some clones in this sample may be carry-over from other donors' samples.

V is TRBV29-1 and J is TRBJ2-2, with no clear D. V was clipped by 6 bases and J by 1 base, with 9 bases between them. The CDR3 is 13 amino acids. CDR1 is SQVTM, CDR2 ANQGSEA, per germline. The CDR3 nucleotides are TGCAGCGTGGATAATATGAACACCGGGGAGCTGTTTTTT. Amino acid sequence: CSVDNMNTGELFF.

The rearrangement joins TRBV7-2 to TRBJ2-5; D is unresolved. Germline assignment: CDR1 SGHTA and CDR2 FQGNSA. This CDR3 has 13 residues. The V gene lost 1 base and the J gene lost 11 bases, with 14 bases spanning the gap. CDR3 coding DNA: TGTGCCAGCAGCTTAGAGCCTAATTTGGGGCAGTACTTC. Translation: CASSLEPNLGQYF.

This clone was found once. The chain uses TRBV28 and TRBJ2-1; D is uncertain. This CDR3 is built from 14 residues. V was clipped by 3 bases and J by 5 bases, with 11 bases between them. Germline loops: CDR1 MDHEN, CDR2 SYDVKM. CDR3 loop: CASSFQQKHNEQFF. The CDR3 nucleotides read TGTGCCAGCAGTTTTCAACAGAAACACAATGAGCAGTTCTTC.

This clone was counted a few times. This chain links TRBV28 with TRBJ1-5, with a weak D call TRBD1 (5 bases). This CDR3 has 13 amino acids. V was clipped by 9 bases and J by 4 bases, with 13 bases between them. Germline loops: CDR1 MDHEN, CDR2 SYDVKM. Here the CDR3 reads CASKPGGNQPQHF. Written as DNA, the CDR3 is TGTGCCAGTAAGCCGGGGGGAAATCAGCCCCAGCATTTT.

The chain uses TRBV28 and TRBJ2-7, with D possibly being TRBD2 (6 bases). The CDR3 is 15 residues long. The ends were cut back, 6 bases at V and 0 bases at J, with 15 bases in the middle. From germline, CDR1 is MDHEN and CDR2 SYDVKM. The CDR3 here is CASRLPGESSYEQYF. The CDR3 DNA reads TGTGCCAGCAGGTTGCCGGGGGAGAGCTCCTACGAGCAGTACTTC.

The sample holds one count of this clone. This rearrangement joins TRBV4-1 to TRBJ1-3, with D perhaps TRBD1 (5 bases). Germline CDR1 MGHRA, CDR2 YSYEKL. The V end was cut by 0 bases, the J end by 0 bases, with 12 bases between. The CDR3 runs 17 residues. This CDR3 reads CASSQDMGPVSGNTIYF. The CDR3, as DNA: TGCGCCAGCAGCCAAGATATGGGACCGGTCTCTGGAAACACCATATATTTT.

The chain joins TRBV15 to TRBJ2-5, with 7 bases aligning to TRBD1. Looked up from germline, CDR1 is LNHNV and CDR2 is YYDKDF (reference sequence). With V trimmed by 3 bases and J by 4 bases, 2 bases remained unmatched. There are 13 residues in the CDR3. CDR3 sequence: CATSRGQLETQYF. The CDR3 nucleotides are TGTGCCACCAGCAGGGGACAGTTAGAGACCCAGTACTTC.

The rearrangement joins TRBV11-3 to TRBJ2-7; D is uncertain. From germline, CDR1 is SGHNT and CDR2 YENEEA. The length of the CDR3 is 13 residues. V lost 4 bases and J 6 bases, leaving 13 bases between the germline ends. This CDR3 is CASSYARLGEQYF. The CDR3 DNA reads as TGTGCCAGCAGCTATGCCCGGTTGGGCGAGCAGTACTTC.

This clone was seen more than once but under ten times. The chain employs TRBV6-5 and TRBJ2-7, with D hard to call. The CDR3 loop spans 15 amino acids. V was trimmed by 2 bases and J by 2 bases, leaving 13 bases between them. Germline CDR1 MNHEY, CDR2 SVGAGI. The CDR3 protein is CASSYPGRPPYEQYF. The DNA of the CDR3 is TGTGCCAGCAGTTACCCCGGTAGGCCGCCCTACGAGCAGTACTTC.

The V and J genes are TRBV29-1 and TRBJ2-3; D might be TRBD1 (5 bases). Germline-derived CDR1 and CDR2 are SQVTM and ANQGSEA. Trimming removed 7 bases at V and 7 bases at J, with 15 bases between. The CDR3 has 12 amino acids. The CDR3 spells CSEGHSAHTQYF. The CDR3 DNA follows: TGCAGCGAAGGACACTCAGCCCATACGCAGTATTTT.